Each of the 32 T cell receptor beta chains below was sequenced from the same sample in a study of identical twins. TCRdb passed the 5' RACE reads through MiXCR, listing each CDR3 protein once. Of approximately 220,000 distinct CDR3 sequences listed, 7.5% are singletons. The same data also went into a second study, on yellow fever vaccine responses in identical twins.

The sample was memory (CD45RO+) T cells sorted from blood. Source of these receptors: a woman aged 18-29 years in good health.

This clonotype showed up many times. The V and J genes are TRBV12-3 or TRBV12-4 and TRBJ2-7; D not certain. V lost 1 base and J lost 3, with 13 bases in between. This CDR3 has 15 amino acids. The CDR3 region is CASSLGRDAGYEQYF. CDR3 bases: TGTGCCAGCAGTTTAGGGAGAGACGCAGGCTACGAGCAGTACTTC.

This clonotype occurred many times. The rearrangement uses TRBV7-6 and TRBJ1-6; TRBD1 might be the D (5 bases). The CDR3 length is 14 residues. Germline loops: CDR1 SGHVS, CDR2 FNYEAQ. V was pared by 4 bases and J by 6 bases, with 10 bases between. CDR3 sequence reads: CASSSLGRNSPLHF. CDR3 sequence (DNA): TGTGCCAGCAGCTCCTTGGGACGTAATTCACCCCTCCACTTT.

The J gene is TRBJ2-1, the V gene TRBV9, with D maybe TRBD2 (6 bases). This CDR3 spans 15 amino acids. Germline CDR1 and CDR2: SGDLS and YYNGEE. Between the trimmed V and J ends, which lost 4 bases and 1 base, there was a span of 12 bases. The CDR3 DNA follows: TGTGCCAGCAGCACGGTCGGGGGATCCTACAATGAGCAGTTCTTC. Protein: CASSTVGGSYNEQFF. Full variable domain (remainder filled in from reference TRBV9 and TRBJ2-1): DSGVTQTPKHLITATGQRVTLRCSPRSGDLSVYWYQQSLDQGLQFLIQYYNGEERAKGNILERFSAQQFPDLHSELNLSSLELGDSALYFCASSTVGGSYNEQFFGPGTRLTVL.

This clonotype was picked up many times. The chain joins TRBV12-3 or TRBV12-4 to TRBJ1-5, with a possible D match to TRBD1 (5 bases). CDR3 length: 14 residues. The germline V and J ends were trimmed by 3 bases and 4 bases, with 10 bases remaining between them. CDR3: CASSFGAGNQPQHF. The CDR3 DNA is TGTGCCAGCAGTTTCGGGGCTGGAAATCAGCCCCAGCATTTT.

This clonotype has a count of ten or more. The chain carries TRBV20-1 and TRBJ2-2; 10 bases are shared with TRBD2. Germline loops: CDR1 DFQATT, CDR2 SNEGSKA (reference sequence). Trimming removed 6 bases from V and 2 bases from J; junction bases left unmatched: 3. The CDR3 loop spans 14 amino acids. CDR3 nucleotide sequence: TGCAGTGCGTGGACTAGCGGAAACACCGGGGAGCTGTTTTTT. Its protein product is CSAWTSGNTGELFF.

This clonotype was found many times. The chain is built from TRBV5-1 and TRBJ1-5; D is possibly TRBD1 (6 bases). Trimming shortened V by 4 bases and J by 2 bases, and 13 bases separated the two germline ends. The CDR3 runs 15 residues. CDR1 is SGHRS and CDR2 is YFSETQ in the germline V gene. CDR3 nucleotides: TGCGCCAGCAGCATTACAGGGATGGGCAATCAGCCCCAGCATTTT. The encoded protein is CASSITGMGNQPQHF.

J is TRBJ2-7 and V is TRBV27, with TRBD2 matching over 9 bases. This CDR3 has 17 residues. Germline assignment: CDR1 MNHEY and CDR2 SMNVEV (reference sequence). Trimming removed 5 bases from V and 0 bases from J; junction bases left unmatched: 11. The chain's CDR3 is CASSPLPGTSFSYEQYF. CDR3 nucleotide sequence: TGTGCCAGCAGTCCTCTGCCCGGGACTAGCTTCTCCTACGAGCAGTACTTC.

This clonotype was seen a few times. V usage is TRBV28 and J usage is TRBJ2-4, with 7 nucleotides matching TRBD1. The V gene's germline CDR1 is MDHEN and CDR2 SYDVKM. J was trimmed by 15 bases and V by 7 bases; bases with no gene match: 9. This CDR3 has 11 amino acids. CDR3 protein: CASTRGGVAYF. The CDR3 nucleotides are TGTGCCAGCACCAGAGGGGGCGTAGCGTACTTC.

This clonotype has a handful of counts. This rearrangement joins TRBV10-3 to TRBJ1-3; 7 nucleotides match TRBD1. The length of the CDR3 is 18 residues. V trimming: 1 base; J trimming: 3 bases; junction bases outside the gene matches: 12. CDR1 and CDR2 from the germline V gene are ENHRY and SYGVKD. CDR3 amino acids: CAISELGQASKGGNTIYF. As DNA, the CDR3 is TGTGCCATCAGTGAGTTAGGACAGGCCTCAAAAGGTGGAAACACCATATATTTT.

There are a few counts of this clonotype. The genes are TRBV20-1 and TRBJ1-1; D is ambiguous. With 6 bases removed from V and 1 base from J, the gap between germline ends came to 12 bases. The CDR3 totals 13 residues. Germline lookup yields CDR1 DFQATT and CDR2 SNEGSKA (reference sequence). In DNA form, the CDR3 reads TGCAGTGCCGACGAAGACAAGAACACTGAAGCTTTCTTT. Translation: CSADEDKNTEAFF.

The rearrangement uses TRBV2 and TRBJ2-3, with TRBD2 matching 12 bases. This CDR3 spans 18 amino acids. J was trimmed by 0 bases and V by 7 bases; bases with no gene match: 11. CDR1 is SNHLY, CDR2 FYNNEI, per germline. For the CDR3, the DNA is TGTGCCAGCACCAATTACCCAGGACTAGCGGGGAGCACAGATACGCAGTATTTT. This codes for CASTNYPGLAGSTDTQYF. The entire variable domain, with the rest obtained from reference TRBV2 and TRBJ2-3, is as follows: EPEVTQTPSHQVTQMGQEVILRCVPISNHLYFYWYRQILGQKVEFLVSFYNNEISEKSEIFDDQFSVERPDGSNFTLKIRSTKLEDSAMYFCASTNYPGLAGSTDTQYFGPGTRLTVL.

The chain has TRBV30 and TRBJ2-2; D not resolved. The CDR3 consists of 14 residues. V shed 3 bases and J shed 2 bases, with 10 bases lying between them. Per the germline V gene, CDR1 is GTSNPN and CDR2 is SVGIG (reference sequence). The CDR3 bases are TGTGCCTGGAGATCTGGCGGTAACACCGGGGAGCTGTTTTTT. Protein product: CAWRSGGNTGELFF.

J is TRBJ1-3 and V is TRBV20-1; unclear D gene. Deletions cut 2 bases from V and 5 bases from J, with 16 bases between. This CDR3 has 15 residues. CDR1 and CDR2 from the germline V gene are DFQATT and SNEGSKA (reference sequence). The CDR3 nucleotides are TGCAGTGCTAGATCTCCAATCCCCCCACGAAACACCATATATTTT. This codes for CSARSPIPPRNTIYF.

This clonotype has just a few counts. The chain has TRBV15 and TRBJ2-3; D uncertain. This CDR3 contains 14 residues. Germline V CDR1 and CDR2: LNHNV, YYDKDF (reference sequence). Trimming removed 3 bases from V and 4 bases from J, with 11 bases in between. CDR3 in amino acids: CATSSLGPADTQYF. CDR3 in DNA: TGTGCCACCAGCAGCCTCGGTCCTGCAGATACGCAGTATTTT.

This clonotype occurred a few times. The chain employs TRBV14 and TRBJ2-3, with D possibly being TRBD1 (5 bases). Germline loops: CDR1 SGHDN, CDR2 FVKESK. The V gene lost 1 base and the J gene lost 6 bases, with 17 bases spanning the gap. The CDR3 has 16 amino acids. Written as DNA, the CDR3 is TGTGCCAGCAGCCAAGGATTTTGGACAATCACGGATACGCAGTATTTT. Translated: CASSQGFWTITDTQYF.

This clonotype has more than one count but fewer than ten. V usage is TRBV6-1 and J usage is TRBJ2-3; 10 bases agree with TRBD1. With V trimmed by 6 bases and J by 3 bases, 6 bases remained unmatched. Germline loops: CDR1 MNHNS, CDR2 SASEGT. The CDR3 sequence is 15 residues long. The CDR3 here is CASSGTGANTDTQYF. CDR3 bases: TGTGCCAGCAGCGGGACAGGGGCGAATACAGATACGCAGTATTTT.

This clonotype was counted ten times or more. Here the CDR3 DNA reads TGTGCCAGCAGCCTTCAAAGGAACACTGAAGCTTTCTTT. Residues: CASSLQRNTEAFF. The chain uses TRBV3-1 and TRBJ1-1; D is undetermined. Germline V gene data show CDR1 as LGHDT and CDR2 as YNNKEL (reference sequence). The germline V and J ends were trimmed by 4 bases and 1 base, with 7 bases remaining between them. The CDR3 has 13 residues.

This clonotype was recorded many times. V gene TRBV5-1 combines with J gene TRBJ2-3; TRBD2 aligns across 9 bases. J gave up 2 bases and V 0 bases, and 7 bases lay outside the gene matches. Germline V gene data show CDR1 as SGHRS and CDR2 as YFSETQ. The CDR3 length is 17 residues. CDR3 in DNA: TGCGCCAGCAGCTTGGGGCCGGGACTAGCTTACACAGATACGCAGTATTTT. Its protein is CASSLGPGLAYTDTQYF. The entire variable domain, with the rest obtained from reference TRBV5-1 and TRBJ2-3, is as follows: KAGVTQTPRYLIKTRGQQVTLSCSPISGHRSVSWYQQTPGQGLQFLFEYFSETQRNKGNFPGRFSGRQFSNSRSEMNVSTLELGDSALYLCASSLGPGLAYTDTQYFGPGTRLTVL.

At least ten counts were recorded for this clonotype. This chain connects TRBV5-1 to TRBJ2-3; maybe TRBD1 (6 bases). Germline CDR1 and CDR2: SGHRS and YFSETQ. Trimming took 1 base from V and 1 from J, leaving 7 bases between them. This CDR3 is 14 amino acids long. The DNA for the CDR3 is TGCGCCAGCAGCTTGAGGACAGGCACAGATACGCAGTATTTT. Its protein product is CASSLRTGTDTQYF.

This clonotype was picked up many times. V is TRBV6-2 or TRBV6-3 and J is TRBJ2-2, with TRBD2 matching over 7 bases. The CDR3 length is 15 residues. Unmatched junction bases numbered 10, after V lost 11 bases and J lost 1 base. CDR1 MNHEY and CDR2 SVGEGT come from the germline V gene. CDR3 amino acids: CASGREHLNTGELFF. The CDR3 DNA is TGTGCCTCTGGGCGGGAGCACTTGAACACCGGGGAGCTGTTTTTT.

This clonotype occurred a few times. The genes are TRBV3-1 and TRBJ1-1, with D possibly TRBD1 on 5 matching bases. V lost 0 bases and J lost 1, with 15 bases in between. The CDR3 covers 17 residues. Per the germline V gene, CDR1 is LGHDT and CDR2 is YNNKEL (reference sequence). The CDR3 DNA reads TGTGCCAGCAGCCAAGATCGAGACAGCAACTCGAACACTGAAGCTTTCTTT. Protein: CASSQDRDSNSNTEAFF.

This clonotype came up many times. The rearrangement links TRBV7-9 to TRBJ2-1; D is perhaps TRBD1 or TRBD2 (5 bases each). The germline gives CDR1 SEHNR, CDR2 FQNEAQ (reference sequence). V was pared by 5 bases and J by 3 bases, with 14 bases between. The CDR3 is 15 amino acids. The CDR3 DNA reads TGTGCCAGCAGCCCGAGGTGGGGGAGCTACAATGAGCAGTTCTTC. This encodes CASSPRWGSYNEQFF. The full variable domain, in which reference TRBV7-9 and TRBJ2-1 provide the parts outside the CDR3, is DTGVSQNPRHKITKRGQNVTFRCDPISEHNRLYWYRQTLGQGPEFLTYFQNEAQLEKSRLLSDRFSAERPKGSFSTLEIQRTEQGDSAMYLCASSPRWGSYNEQFFGPGTRLTVL.

V and J are TRBV12-3 or TRBV12-4 and TRBJ2-7, with a tentative D call TRBD2 (6 bases). This CDR3 is 14 amino acids long. With 3 bases removed from V and 0 bases from J, the gap between germline ends came to 9 bases. The CDR3 reads CASSFAGSSYEQYF. The CDR3 DNA is TGTGCCAGCAGTTTTGCCGGGAGCTCCTACGAGCAGTACTTC.

Here the CDR3 DNA reads TGCGCCAGCAGCTCGTTCGGATTCCAAGAGACCCAGTACTTC. It translates to CASSSFGFQETQYF. This chain uses TRBV5-1 with TRBJ2-5; no firm D call. Germline-derived CDR1 and CDR2 are SGHRS and YFSETQ. This CDR3 has 14 residues. The V end lost 3 bases, the J end lost 1 base, and 10 bases lay between the germline ends. Together with reference TRBV5-1 and TRBJ2-5, the CDR3 gives the full variable domain: KAGVTQTPRYLIKTRGQQVTLSCSPISGHRSVSWYQQTPGQGLQFLFEYFSETQRNKGNFPGRFSGRQFSNSRSEMNVSTLELGDSALYLCASSSFGFQETQYFGPGTRLLVL.

Many counts were recorded for this clonotype. The rearrangement links TRBV4-1 to TRBJ1-3; D is uncertain. From germline, CDR1 is MGHRA and CDR2 YSYEKL. The CDR3 is 16 amino acids. V was trimmed by 0 bases and J by 2 bases, leaving 11 bases between them. CDR3 amino acids: CASSQDTLPPGNTIYF. DNA of the CDR3: TGCGCCAGCAGCCAAGATACCCTACCCCCTGGAAACACCATATATTTT.

The J gene is TRBJ2-2, the V gene TRBV20-1, with D perhaps given as TRBD1 or TRBD2 (6 bases each). Germline V gene lookup returns CDR1 DFQATT and CDR2 SNEGSKA (reference sequence). There are 16 residues in the CDR3. The V and J ends lost 3 bases and 5 bases respectively, with 19 bases between them. The CDR3 loop is CSARGARQGGTGELFF. CDR3 bases: TGCAGTGCTAGGGGGGCGAGGCAGGGAGGAACCGGGGAGCTGTTTTTT.

This clonotype was found a few times. The CDR3 sequence: CASSLGLRSAQGGTGELFF. CDR3 DNA sequence: TGTGCCAGCAGTTTAGGGCTTCGTAGCGCCCAAGGGGGGACCGGGGAGCTGTTTTTT. The chain recombines TRBV27 with TRBJ2-2, with D perhaps matching TRBD1 or TRBD2 (6 bases each). Looked up from germline, CDR1 is MNHEY and CDR2 is SMNVEV (reference sequence). The CDR3 is 19 amino acids. V was shortened by 2 bases and J by 5 bases, with 24 bases between the two germline ends.

This chain links TRBV9 with TRBJ1-2; no clear D. The ends were cut back, 3 bases at V and 0 bases at J, with 9 bases in the middle. Germline values: CDR1 SGDLS, CDR2 YYNGEE. The CDR3 has 14 amino acids. The CDR3 spells CASSDDRSNYGYTF. DNA of the CDR3: TGTGCCAGCAGCGATGACCGCTCTAACTATGGCTACACCTTC.

Details on this clonotype: The junction does not match germline at one end; this may be a read error. J is TRBJ2-7 and V is TRBV6-1; possible D gene TRBD2, 6 bases. Per germline, CDR1 MNHNS and CDR2 SASEGT. The CDR3 totals 17 residues. The CDR3 DNA follows: TGTACCAGCAGTCTAAATCCTGGGGCGGGATCCTCCTACGAGCAGTACTTC. As protein: CTSSLNPGAGSSYEQYF.

This chain links TRBV7-8 with TRBJ2-3; 7 bases line up with TRBD2. Germline loops: CDR1 SGHVS, CDR2 FQNEAQ. The trim removed 2 bases at V and 0 bases at J, leaving 2 bases unmatched. The CDR3 length is 15 residues. The CDR3 sequence: CASSLRGVSTDTQYF. CDR3 DNA sequence: TGTGCCAGCAGCTTACGGGGGGTTAGCACAGATACGCAGTATTTT.

This clonotype has ten or more counts. The chain carries TRBV7-9 and TRBJ1-6, with 7 positions matching TRBD1. The CDR3 is made up of 14 amino acids. The junction had 1 base not matched to a gene; V was cut back by 3 bases and J by 5 bases. CDR1 and CDR2 (germline): SEHNR, FQNEAQ (reference sequence). The CDR3 loop reads CASSLTGNNSPLHF. The CDR3 DNA follows: TGTGCCAGCAGCTTGACAGGGAATAATTCACCCCTCCACTTT.

Ten or more counts support this clonotype. The chain employs TRBV12-3 or TRBV12-4 and TRBJ2-7; 10 bases are shared with TRBD2. CDR3 size: 15 residues. The J segment lost 3 bases and the V segment lost 3 bases, leaving 5 bases of the junction unmatched. The CDR3 spells CASSFPSGGIYEQYF. The CDR3 region has the DNA TGTGCCAGCAGTTTCCCTAGCGGGGGAATCTACGAGCAGTACTTC.